Listed below are T cell receptor beta chains from one sample, sequenced in a study of OX40 agonist ivuxolimab in advanced cancers. Sequenced by immunoSEQ multiplex PCR; TCRdb stores in-frame clones only, minus some. The sample yields about 95,000 clones, around 82% seen once. The sample was CD4+ or CD8+ T cells sorted from blood, taken in a trial of the OX40 agonist ivuxolimab. These receptors came from an adult with an advanced solid tumor such as melanoma, head and neck, liver or kidney cancer. Both conserved end residues are part of each CDR3. Fields, in order: clone size, V gene, D gene, J gene, CDR3 protein, CDR3 DNA. D genes are given only for firm matches. Clone size, where shown, is once, few, many, or a class for clones that have expanded.

size: NA
V: TRBV11-2
D: NA
J: TRBJ2-7
CDR3: CASSTSGEIYEQYF
DNA: TGTGCCAGCAGCACTTCCGGGGAGATATACGAGCAGTACTTC

size: NA
V: TRBV19
D: NA
J: TRBJ1-5
CDR3: CASSIDGNQPQHF
DNA: TGTGCCAGTAGTATAGATGGGAATCAGCCCCAGCATTTT

size: NA
V: TRBV7-6
D: NA
J: TRBJ1-4
CDR3: CASSLREGEKLFF
DNA: TGTGCCAGCAGCTTAAGGGAGGGGGAAAAACTGTTTTTT

size: once
V: TRBV7-6
D: NA
J: TRBJ2-7
CDR3: CASSLGVELSYEQYF
DNA: TGTGCCAGCAGCTTAGGGGTTGAACTGTCCTACGAGCAGTACTTC

size: NA
V: TRBV11-2
D: TRBD2
J: TRBJ2-1
CDR3: CASSLVALAGVGNEQFF
DNA: TGTGCCAGCAGCTTAGTAGCACTAGCGGGAGTGGGCAATGAGCAGTTCTTC

size: few
V: TRBV19
D: NA
J: TRBJ1-5
CDR3: CASTPGLNNQPQHF
DNA: TGTGCCAGTACCCCCGGACTGAACAATCAGCCCCAGCATTTT

size: NA
V: TRBV28
D: NA
J: TRBJ2-3
CDR3: CASSSGSDTQYF
DNA: TGTGCCAGCAGTTCTGGGTCAGATACGCAGTATTTT

size: NA
V: TRBV30
D: TRBD2
J: TRBJ2-1
CDR3: CAWQGGGSSYNEQFF
DNA: TGTGCCTGGCAGGGCGGGGGGAGCTCCTACAATGAGCAGTTCTTC

size: NA
V: TRBV13
D: NA
J: TRBJ1-1
CDR3: CASSSSEEGLTEAFF
DNA: TGTGCCAGCAGCTCCTCCGAGGAGGGTCTGACTGAAGCTTTCTTT

size: NA
V: TRBV15
D: TRBD2
J: TRBJ2-1
CDR3: CATSRDWGGRNEQFF
DNA: TGTGCCACCAGCAGAGATTGGGGCGGGAGGAATGAGCAGTTCTTC

size: NA
V: TRBV4-2
D: NA
J: TRBJ2-1
CDR3: CASSQDGRNNEQFF
DNA: TGTGCCAGCAGCCAAGATGGACGGAACAATGAGCAGTTCTTC

size: NA
V: TRBV5-1
D: NA
J: TRBJ2-2
CDR3: CASRQDNTGELFF
DNA: TGCGCCAGCAGACAGGATAACACCGGGGAGCTGTTTTTT

size: NA
V: TRBV11-2
D: NA
J: TRBJ2-1
CDR3: CASRPGAGSYNEQFF
DNA: TGTGCCAGCAGACCCGGTGCGGGAAGCTACAATGAGCAGTTCTTC

size: NA
V: TRBV4-3
D: NA
J: TRBJ2-7
CDR3: CASSQDRSGAPREQYF
DNA: TGCGCCAGCAGCCAAGATAGAAGCGGAGCCCCCCGCGAGCAGTACTTC

size: NA
V: TRBV30
D: TRBD1
J: TRBJ2-7
CDR3: CAWSVGTGDEQYF
DNA: TGTGCCTGGAGTGTAGGGACAGGGGACGAGCAGTACTTC

size: NA
V: TRBV16
D: TRBD1
J: TRBJ2-3
CDR3: CASSQSSPGQGATDTQYF
DNA: TGTGCCAGCAGCCAATCTTCGCCGGGACAGGGGGCTACAGATACGCAGTATTTT

size: NA
V: TRBV19
D: NA
J: TRBJ2-3
CDR3: CASSLEALMDTQYF
DNA: TGTGCCAGTAGTCTGGAGGCCCTGATGGATACGCAGTATTTT

size: NA
V: TRBV7-6
D: TRBD1
J: TRBJ2-7
CDR3: CASSTYTGGEGEQYF
DNA: TGTGCCAGCAGCACCTATACAGGGGGCGAGGGCGAGCAGTACTTC

size: NA
V: TRBV11-3
D: TRBD1
J: TRBJ2-7
CDR3: CASSSRDSSYEQYF
DNA: TGTGCCAGCAGCTCTCGGGACAGCTCCTACGAGCAGTACTTC

size: NA
V: TRBV7-2
D: TRBD2
J: TRBJ2-1
CDR3: CASSLGAGVGNEQFF
DNA: TGTGCCAGCAGCTTAGGTGCGGGAGTGGGGAATGAGCAGTTCTTC

size: few
V: TRBV2
D: NA
J: TRBJ2-5
CDR3: CASRGLGLGETQYF
DNA: TGTGCCAGCCGCGGTCTAGGGCTCGGAGAGACCCAGTACTTC

size: NA
V: TRBV7-9
D: NA
J: TRBJ2-2
CDR3: CASSAGVGGELFF
DNA: TGTGCCAGCAGCGCAGGGGTCGGCGGGGAGCTGTTTTTT

size: NA
V: TRBV7-2
D: NA
J: TRBJ2-7
CDR3: CASSDGGPYEQYF
DNA: TGTGCCAGCAGCGACGGCGGTCCCTACGAGCAGTACTTC

size: NA
V: TRBV5-1
D: TRBD1
J: TRBJ1-6
CDR3: CASSLEPGQYNSPLHF
DNA: TGCGCCAGCAGCTTGGAGCCGGGACAGTATAATTCACCCCTCCACTTT

size: NA
V: TRBV4-2
D: NA
J: TRBJ2-1
CDR3: CASSQGAGNEQFF
DNA: TGTGCCAGCAGCCAAGGGGCGGGCAATGAGCAGTTCTTC

size: NA
V: TRBV12-5
D: NA
J: TRBJ2-7
CDR3: CASGLASFGGRVDEQYF
DNA: TGTGCTAGTGGTTTGGCCTCCTTCGGCGGGCGCGTGGACGAGCAGTACTTC

size: NA
V: TRBV27
D: NA
J: TRBJ1-1
CDR3: CASSLGAATEAFF
DNA: TGTGCCAGCAGTTTAGGGGCAGCCACTGAAGCTTTCTTT

size: NA
V: TRBV5-6
D: TRBD2
J: TRBJ2-7
CDR3: CASSQGLDSYEQYF
DNA: TGTGCCAGCAGCCAAGGACTAGACTCCTACGAGCAGTACTTC

size: few
V: TRBV27
D: NA
J: TRBJ1-3
CDR3: CASSLSGYGNTIYF
DNA: TGTGCCAGCAGTTTATCAGGGTACGGAAACACCATATATTTT

size: once
V: TRBV7-9
D: NA
J: TRBJ2-3
CDR3: CASSPVSADTQYF
DNA: TGTGCCAGCAGCCCCGTAAGTGCAGATACGCAGTATTTT

size: NA
V: TRBV18
D: NA
J: TRBJ2-7
CDR3: CASASRPSSEQYF
DNA: TGTGCCAGCGCCTCGCGACCCAGCTCCGAGCAGTACTTC

size: NA
V: TRBV28
D: NA
J: TRBJ1-2
CDR3: CASSLGPGGVYGYTF
DNA: TGTGCCAGCAGTTTAGGACCTGGGGGCGTCTATGGCTACACCTTC

size: NA
V: TRBV11-2
D: NA
J: TRBJ2-1
CDR3: CASSPGTQDWEQFF
DNA: TGTGCCAGCAGCCCCGGGACCCAGGATTGGGAGCAGTTCTTC

size: NA
V: TRBV30
D: NA
J: TRBJ1-1
CDR3: CAWNLRGNTEAFF
DNA: TGTGCCTGGAATCTAAGGGGCAACACTGAAGCTTTCTTT